These 5 T cell receptor beta chains were all obtained from the same sample, sequenced in a study of blood T cell repertoires in COVID-19 (dated by TCRdb to the early 2020s). Libraries were constructed by the immunoSEQ multiplex PCR assay. Drawn from immuneACCESS, this table holds only the in-frame rearrangements with V and J called that TCRdb kept. Clones are partly lost; checked studies trace under half to an unresolved V gene and leave the rest unexplained. This sample holds about 64,000 clones; over 75% were observed only once. The ten largest clones add up to under 4% of the sample. The specimen sequenced was peripheral blood. Receptors originate from a man between 65 and 85 years old with acute or convalescent COVID-19.

The chain has TRBV4-3 and TRBJ1-2; 9 nucleotides line up with TRBD1. CDR1 and CDR2 (germline): LGHNA, YSLEER. V lost 5 bases, J lost 0 bases, and 4 bases stayed unmatched. This CDR3 is built from 15 residues. This CDR3 is CASSDRGLANYGYTF. CDR3 nucleotides: TGCGCCAGCAGCGACAGGGGGTTAGCTAACTATGGCTACACCTTC.

The gene calls are TRBV7-8 and TRBJ1-3; TRBD1 matches 7 bases. The CDR3 has 16 residues. Trimming cost V 1 base and J 4 bases; bases outside gene matches: 7. Germline V gene data show CDR1 as SGHVS and CDR2 as FQNEAQ. In DNA, the CDR3 is TGTGCCAGCAGCTTAGAGGGCCGACAGGGCGGAAACACCATATATTTT. Its protein product is CASSLEGRQGGNTIYF.

V usage is TRBV5-1 and J usage is TRBJ2-2; 14 bases match TRBD2. V lost 3 bases and J lost 5; bases outside the gene matches: 0. CDR1 is SGHRS, CDR2 YFSETQ, per germline. The CDR3 has 15 amino acids. This CDR3 reads CASSWTSGGTGELFF. The CDR3 bases are TGCGCCAGCAGCTGGACTAGCGGGGGGACCGGGGAGCTGTTTTTT.

For the CDR3, the DNA is TGTGCCAGCAGTTACCTAGCGGGGGGGCCGAGGACCACAGATACGCAGTATTTT. Translating gives CASSYLAGGPRTTDTQYF. The chain is built from TRBV6-2 or TRBV6-3 and TRBJ2-3, with 12 bases aligning to TRBD2. Germline V CDR1 and CDR2: MNHEY, SVGEGT. The V segment lost 2 bases and the J segment 2 bases; nucleotides outside the gene matches: 8. The CDR3 extends over 18 amino acids.

The chain joins TRBV6-4 to TRBJ2-3; the match to TRBD1 covers 8 bases. The ends lost 5 bases at V and 5 bases at J; junction bases unmatched: 3. The length of the CDR3 is 13 residues. CDR1 MRHNA and CDR2 SNTAGT come from the germline V gene. DNA of the CDR3: TGTGCCAGCAGTCTCGACAGGGGAGATACGCAGTATTTT. This codes for CASSLDRGDTQYF.